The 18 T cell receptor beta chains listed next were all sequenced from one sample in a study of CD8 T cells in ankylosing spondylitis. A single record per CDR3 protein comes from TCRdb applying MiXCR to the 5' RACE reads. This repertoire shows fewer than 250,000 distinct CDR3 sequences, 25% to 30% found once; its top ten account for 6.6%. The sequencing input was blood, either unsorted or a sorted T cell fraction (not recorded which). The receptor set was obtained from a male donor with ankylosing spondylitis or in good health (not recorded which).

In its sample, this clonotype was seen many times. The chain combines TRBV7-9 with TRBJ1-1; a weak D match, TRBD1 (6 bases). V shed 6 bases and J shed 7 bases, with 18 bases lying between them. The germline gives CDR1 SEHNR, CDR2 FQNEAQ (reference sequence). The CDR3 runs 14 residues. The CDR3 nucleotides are TGTGCCAGCAGTTCCGGACAGTCTTCTAGTGAAGCTTTCTTT. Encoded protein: CASSSGQSSSEAFF.

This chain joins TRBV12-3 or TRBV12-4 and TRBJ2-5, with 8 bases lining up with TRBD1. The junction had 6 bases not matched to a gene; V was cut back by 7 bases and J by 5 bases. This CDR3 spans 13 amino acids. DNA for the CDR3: TGTGCCAGCACCGGAGGACAGGGCGAGACCCAGTACTTC. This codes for CASTGGQGETQYF.

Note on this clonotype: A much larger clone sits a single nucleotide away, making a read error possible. The CDR3 is CASSPPTSSNKQFF. The CDR3 DNA reads as TGTGCCAGCTCACCACCGACTAGCTCCAATAAGCAGTTCTTC. The rearrangement joins TRBV18 to TRBJ2-1; TRBD2 matches at 7 bases. Germline loops: CDR1 KGHSH, CDR2 LQKENI. CDR3 size: 14 residues.

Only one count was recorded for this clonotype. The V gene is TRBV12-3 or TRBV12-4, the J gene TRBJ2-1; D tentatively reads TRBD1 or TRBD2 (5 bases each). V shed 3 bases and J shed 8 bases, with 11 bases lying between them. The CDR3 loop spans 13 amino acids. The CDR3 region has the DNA TGTGCCAGCAGTTTGGGCGAGGGGTATGAGCAGTTCTTC. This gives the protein CASSLGEGYEQFF.

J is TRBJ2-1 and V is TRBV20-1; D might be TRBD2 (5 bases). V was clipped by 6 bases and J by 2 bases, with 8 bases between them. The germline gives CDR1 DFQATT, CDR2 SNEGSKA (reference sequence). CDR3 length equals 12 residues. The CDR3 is CSATGTYNEQFF. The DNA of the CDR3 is TGCAGTGCAACCGGGACCTACAATGAGCAGTTCTTC.

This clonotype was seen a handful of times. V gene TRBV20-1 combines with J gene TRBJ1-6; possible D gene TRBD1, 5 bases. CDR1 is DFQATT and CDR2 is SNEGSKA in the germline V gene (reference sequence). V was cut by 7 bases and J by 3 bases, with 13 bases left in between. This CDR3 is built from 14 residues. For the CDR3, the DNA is TGCAGTGTACGGCGGGGGGACTATAATTCACCCCTCCACTTT. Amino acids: CSVRRGDYNSPLHF.

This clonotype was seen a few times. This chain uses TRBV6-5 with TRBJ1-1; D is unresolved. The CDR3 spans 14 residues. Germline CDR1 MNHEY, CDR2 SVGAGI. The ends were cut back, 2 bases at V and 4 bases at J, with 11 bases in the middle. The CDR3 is CASSYGGFITEAFF. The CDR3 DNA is TGTGCCAGCAGTTACGGTGGGTTTATCACTGAAGCTTTCTTT.

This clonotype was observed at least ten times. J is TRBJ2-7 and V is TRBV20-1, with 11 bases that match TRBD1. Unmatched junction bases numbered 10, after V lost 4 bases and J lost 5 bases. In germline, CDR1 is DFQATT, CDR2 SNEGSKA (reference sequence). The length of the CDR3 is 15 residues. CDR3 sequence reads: CSANSRDRGTDEQYF. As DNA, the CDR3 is TGCAGTGCTAACTCCCGGGACAGGGGGACAGACGAGCAGTACTTC.

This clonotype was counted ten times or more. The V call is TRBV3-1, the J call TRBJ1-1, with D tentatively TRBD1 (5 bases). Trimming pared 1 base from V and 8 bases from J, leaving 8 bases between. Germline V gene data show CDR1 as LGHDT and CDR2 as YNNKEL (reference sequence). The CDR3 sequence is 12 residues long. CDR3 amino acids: CASSQGWGEAFF. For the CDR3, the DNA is TGTGCCAGCAGCCAAGGCTGGGGCGAAGCTTTCTTT.

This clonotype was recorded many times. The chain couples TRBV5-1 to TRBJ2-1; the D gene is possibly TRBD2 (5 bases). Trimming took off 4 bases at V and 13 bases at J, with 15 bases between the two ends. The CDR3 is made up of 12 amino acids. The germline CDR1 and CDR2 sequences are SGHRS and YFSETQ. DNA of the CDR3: TGCGCCAGCAGCCCAGAACGAGGGTATCAGTTCTTC. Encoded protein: CASSPERGYQFF. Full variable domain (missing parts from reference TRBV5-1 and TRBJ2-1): KAGVTQTPRYLIKTRGQQVTLSCSPISGHRSVSWYQQTPGQGLQFLFEYFSETQRNKGNFPGRFSGRQFSNSRSEMNVSTLELGDSALYLCASSPERGYQFFGPGTRLTVL.

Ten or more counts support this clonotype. The CDR3 is CASSWGTSAQETQYF. In nucleotides, the CDR3 is TGTGCCAGCAGCTGGGGTACTAGCGCCCAAGAGACCCAGTACTTC. The chain has TRBV2 and TRBJ2-5, with TRBD2 identical over 7 bases. This CDR3 is built from 15 residues. Trimming at V came to 6 bases and at J to 1 base, leaving 8 bases not matched to a gene. The germline V gene encodes CDR1 SNHLY and CDR2 FYNNEI.

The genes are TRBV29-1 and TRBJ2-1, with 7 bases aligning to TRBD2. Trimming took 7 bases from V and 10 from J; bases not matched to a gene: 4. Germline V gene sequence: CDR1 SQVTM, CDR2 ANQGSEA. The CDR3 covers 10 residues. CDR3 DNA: TGCAGCGGGGGGACTACCGAGCAGTTCTTC. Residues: CSGGTTEQFF.

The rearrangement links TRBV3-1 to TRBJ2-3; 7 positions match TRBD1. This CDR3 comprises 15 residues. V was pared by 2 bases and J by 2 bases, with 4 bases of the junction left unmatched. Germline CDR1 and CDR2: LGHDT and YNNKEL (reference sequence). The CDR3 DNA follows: TGTGCCAGCAGCCAAATGACAGGGAACACAGATACGCAGTATTTT. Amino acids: CASSQMTGNTDTQYF.

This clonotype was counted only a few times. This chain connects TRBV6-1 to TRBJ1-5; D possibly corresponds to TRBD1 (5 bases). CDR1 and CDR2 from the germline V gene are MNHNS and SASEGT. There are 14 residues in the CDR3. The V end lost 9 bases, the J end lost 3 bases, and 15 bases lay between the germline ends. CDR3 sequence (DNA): TGTGCCAGTCGAAAGGCAGGGAACAATCAGCCCCAGCATTTT. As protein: CASRKAGNNQPQHF.

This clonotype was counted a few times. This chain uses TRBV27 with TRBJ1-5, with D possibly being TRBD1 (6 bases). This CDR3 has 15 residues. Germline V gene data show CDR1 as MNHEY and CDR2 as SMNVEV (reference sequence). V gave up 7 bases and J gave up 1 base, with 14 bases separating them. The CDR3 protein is CASKASQGSNQPQHF. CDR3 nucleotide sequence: TGTGCCAGCAAGGCGTCCCAGGGGAGCAATCAGCCCCAGCATTTT.

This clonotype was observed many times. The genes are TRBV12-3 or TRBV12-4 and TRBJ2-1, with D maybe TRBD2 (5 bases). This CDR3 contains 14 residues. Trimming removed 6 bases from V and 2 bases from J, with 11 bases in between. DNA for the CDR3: TGTGCCAGCAGGGGCGGGCCTGCCTACAATGAGCAGTTCTTC. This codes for CASRGGPAYNEQFF.

The CDR3 bases are TGCAGTGCTAGCCACAGGGCCTCTGGAAACACCATATATTTT. This encodes CSASHRASGNTIYF. This chain uses TRBV20-1 with TRBJ1-3; perhaps TRBD1 as D (6 bases). The V end was cut by 3 bases, the J end by 0 bases, with 9 bases between. The CDR3 is 14 residues long. Germline V gives CDR1 DFQATT, CDR2 SNEGSKA (reference sequence).

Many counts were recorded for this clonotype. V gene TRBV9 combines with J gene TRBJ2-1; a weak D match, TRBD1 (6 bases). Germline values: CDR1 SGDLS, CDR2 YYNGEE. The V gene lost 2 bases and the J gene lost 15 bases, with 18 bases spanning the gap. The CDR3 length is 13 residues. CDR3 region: CASSVDLGAKPFF. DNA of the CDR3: TGTGCCAGCAGCGTGGACCTGGGGGCGAAACCGTTCTTC.